Shown below are 24 T cell receptor beta chains from a single sample sequenced in a study of molecular identifiers for immune sequencing clone quantification. TCRdb fed the PCR reads into MiXCR, producing one record per CDR3 protein. The sample holds about 640,000 distinct CDR3 sequences, roughly 21% seen once. The source material was naive CD8+ T cells from blood, with Jurkat cell RNA spiked in. Sample subset: FACS-sorted CD8+CD4-CCR7+CD45RA+ naive T cells. Source of these receptors: a human donor in good health. Some libraries in this study had Jurkat cell RNA spiked in.

On this clonotype: A much larger clone differs from this one at a single base, so this may be a read error. Likely a read error: the CDR3 ends without its conserved phenylalanine or tryptophan. This sequence joins TRBV4-1 and TRBJ1-5, with 10 bases that match TRBD1. Trimming took 0 bases from V and 6 from J; bases not matched to a gene: 2. The CDR3 consists of 15 residues. The germline gives CDR1 MGHRA, CDR2 YSYEKL. Written as DNA, the CDR3 is TGCGCCAGCAGCCAAGAGGGACAGGGGATTCAGCCCCAGCATTCT. Its protein product is CASSQEGQGIQPQHS.

The table lists this clonotype with a few counts. The J gene is TRBJ1-1, the V gene TRBV27; 10 bases map to TRBD1. Trimming removed 5 bases from V and 4 bases from J; junction bases left unmatched: 7. Germline V gene sequence: CDR1 MNHEY, CDR2 SMNVEV (reference sequence). The CDR3 covers 15 residues. In DNA, the CDR3 is TGTGCCAGCAGTCACCCGGGACAGGGGATCACTGAAGCTTTCTTT. This translates into CASSHPGQGITEAFF.

This clonotype was seen repeatedly, ten times or more. The V and J genes are TRBV12-3 or TRBV12-4 and TRBJ2-3; 9 bases line up with TRBD1. The CDR3 totals 15 residues. J gave up 1 base and V 4 bases, and 3 bases lay outside the gene matches. The CDR3 loop reads CASSSDRGGTDTQYF. The CDR3 nucleotides are TGTGCCAGCAGTTCGGACAGGGGAGGCACAGATACGCAGTATTTT.

This clonotype was seen more than once but under ten times. The V gene is TRBV10-3, the J gene TRBJ1-2; D is undetermined. The length of the CDR3 is 14 residues. The V end lost 2 bases, the J end lost 2 bases, and 9 bases lay between the germline ends. Per germline, CDR1 ENHRY and CDR2 SYGVKD. Written as DNA, the CDR3 is TGTGCCATCAGTGAGGTCCAGGCAAACTATGGCTACACCTTC. Translated: CAISEVQANYGYTF.

Concerning this clonotype itself: A single base separates this from a much larger clone, so it may be a read error. The rearrangement joins TRBV27 to TRBJ2-3; the match to TRBD1 covers 7 bases. The end of the DNA is better explained by TRBJ1-5, so the J call may be wrong. The CDR3 is 15 amino acids. Germline V gives CDR1 MNHEY, CDR2 SMNVEV (reference sequence). CDR3 bases: TGTGCCAGCAGTTTAAGGGTTGAGGGGACAGATACGCAGCATTTT. This encodes CASSLRVEGTDTQHF.

The genes are TRBV21-1 and TRBJ2-7. TRBV21-1 is listed as a pseudogene. The CDR3 runs to 15 residues. The CDR3 nucleotides are TGTGCCAGCAGCAGCCAACTACCTCTCTCCTACGAGCAGTACTTC. Its protein is CASSSQLPLSYEQYF.

This clonotype occurred a few times. CDR3 DNA sequence: TGTGCCAGTAGTATAGCGTCCTTCACTGAAGCTTTCTTT. Its protein product is CASSIASFTEAFF. V usage is TRBV19 and J usage is TRBJ1-1; D gene unclear. The CDR3 is 13 residues long. The germline V gene encodes CDR1 LNHDA and CDR2 SQIVND (reference sequence). V was trimmed by 1 base and J by 4 bases, leaving 7 bases between them.

The genes are TRBV27 and TRBJ2-3; the match to TRBD2 covers 12 bases. This CDR3 is built from 16 residues. Per the germline V gene, CDR1 is MNHEY and CDR2 is SMNVEV (reference sequence). The ends lost 5 bases at V and 7 bases at J; junction bases unmatched: 10. DNA for the CDR3: TGTGCCAGCAGTGATCTCCTAGCGGGAGGGCCATATACGCAGTATTTT. It translates to CASSDLLAGGPYTQYF.

Regarding this clonotype: This may arise from a read error, as a much more abundant clone is one base away. This rearrangement joins TRBV20-1 to TRBJ2-3, with unresolved D. The end of the DNA is better explained by TRBJ1-5, so the J call may be wrong. This CDR3 spans 19 amino acids. Germline lookup yields CDR1 DFQATT and CDR2 SNEGSKA (reference sequence). The chain's CDR3 is CSARDRALGLAGSTDTQHF. The CDR3 coding sequence is TGCAGTGCTAGAGATAGGGCCCTTGGACTAGCGGGCAGCACAGATACGCAGCATTTT.

This clonotype was recorded at least ten times. This chain connects TRBV27 to TRBJ2-3; D is ambiguous. Germline CDR1 MNHEY, CDR2 SMNVEV (reference sequence). Trimming cost V 4 bases and J 8 bases, with 10 bases left between them. This CDR3 region has 12 residues. CDR3 DNA: TGTGCCAGCAGTTCCCGGTTAGCTACGCAGTATTTT. Its protein product is CASSSRLATQYF.

Regarding this clonotype: A much larger clone lies one base from this, so it may be a read error. The chain employs TRBV27 and TRBJ2-3, with D perhaps TRBD2 (6 bases). The CDR3 contains 16 residues. Germline-derived CDR1 and CDR2 are MNHEY and SMNVEV (reference sequence). The CDR3 region has the DNA TGTGTCAGCAGTTTATTACGGGAGAAGGGCACAGATACGCAGTATTTT. It codes for CVSSLLREKGTDTQYF.

This clonotype was recorded at least ten times. The V and J genes are TRBV7-6 and TRBJ1-4; weak D call: TRBD1 (5 bases). Trimming left V 5 bases short and J 0 bases short, with 16 bases between. Germline loops: CDR1 SGHVS, CDR2 FNYEAQ. This CDR3 has 17 residues. In DNA, the CDR3 is TGTGCCAGCAGCCCTTATCGGGACCCATCAACTAATGAAAAACTGTTTTTT. This codes for CASSPYRDPSTNEKLFF.

In its sample, this clonotype was seen many times. The genes are TRBV7-9 and TRBJ1-2; the D is unclear. V shed 5 bases and J shed 8 bases, with 21 bases lying between them. The CDR3 length is 15 residues. CDR1 and CDR2 from the germline V gene are SEHNR and FQNEAQ (reference sequence). Written as DNA, the CDR3 is TGTGCCAGCAGCAGCACGGACTCGTTTGAGGTCGGCTACACCTTC. This gives the protein CASSSTDSFEVGYTF.

The gene calls are TRBV19 and TRBJ2-1; D might be TRBD2 (6 bases). Germline values: CDR1 LNHDA, CDR2 SQIVND (reference sequence). V lost 6 bases and J 8 bases, leaving 17 bases between the germline ends. CDR3 length equals 14 residues. The CDR3 spells CASSRPWERDEQFF. The CDR3 region has the DNA TGTGCCAGTAGCCGTCCCTGGGAGCGGGATGAGCAGTTCTTC. Combining the CDR3 with reference TRBV19 and TRBJ2-1 gives the whole variable domain DGGITQSPKYLFRKEGQNVTLSCEQNLNHDAMYWYRQDPGQGLRLIYYSQIVNDFQKGDIAEGYSVSREKKESFPLTVTSAQKNPTAFYLCASSRPWERDEQFFGPGTRLTVL.

As for this clonotype: A junction end diverges from the germline sequence, so it may reflect a read error. The chain is built from TRBV5-3 and TRBJ2-7; 9 bases match TRBD1. TRBV5-3 is sorted into the ORF group, with uncertain function. The CDR3 loop spans 14 amino acids. CDR3: CASSPGQGSHEQCF. DNA for the CDR3: TGTGCCAGCAGCCCGGGACAGGGTAGCCACGAGCAGTGCTTC.

This clonotype was counted at least ten times. The chain couples TRBV5-1 to TRBJ2-3, with 7 nucleotides matching TRBD2. Unmatched junction bases numbered 10, after V lost 3 bases and J lost 6 bases. This CDR3 spans 15 amino acids. Germline lookup yields CDR1 SGHRS and CDR2 YFSETQ. CDR3: CASSSIAGSWDTQYF. CDR3 nucleotides: TGCGCCAGCAGCTCGATAGCGGGCTCATGGGATACGCAGTATTTT. Filled out from reference TRBV5-1 and TRBJ2-3, the complete variable domain reads KAGVTQTPRYLIKTRGQQVTLSCSPISGHRSVSWYQQTPGQGLQFLFEYFSETQRNKGNFPGRFSGRQFSNSRSEMNVSTLELGDSALYLCASSSIAGSWDTQYFGPGTRLTVL.

This clonotype has more than one count but fewer than ten. The rearrangement joins TRBV6-2 or TRBV6-3 to TRBJ1-6; D not resolved. The CDR3 covers 14 residues. V was clipped by 3 bases and J by 8 bases, with 11 bases between them. Per the germline V gene, CDR1 is MNHEY and CDR2 is SVGEGT. CDR3: CASSYTGNDSPLHF. The CDR3 DNA reads TGTGCCAGCAGTTATACGGGGAACGATTCACCCCTCCACTTT.

V usage is TRBV6-5 and J usage is TRBJ1-6; D not certain. Per germline, CDR1 MNHEY and CDR2 SVGAGI. Trimming shortened V by 2 bases and J by 8 bases, and 16 bases separated the two germline ends. The length of the CDR3 is 16 residues. Here the CDR3 reads CASSYADGGIDSPLHF. The CDR3, as DNA: TGTGCCAGCAGTTACGCAGACGGAGGGATTGATTCACCCCTCCACTTT.

This clonotype was observed at least ten times. V and J are TRBV6-1 and TRBJ2-5, with D possibly being TRBD1 (5 bases). The CDR3 is made up of 16 amino acids. The germline CDR1 and CDR2 sequences are MNHNS and SASEGT. Trimming cost V 3 bases and J 4 bases, with 18 bases left between them. The CDR3, as DNA: TGTGCCAGCAGTGAGTTGGTTTCAGGGTGGCGAGAGACCCAGTACTTC. The encoded protein is CASSELVSGWRETQYF.

The genes are TRBV6-2 or TRBV6-3 and TRBJ2-3; 14 positions match TRBD2. Germline values: CDR1 MNHEY, CDR2 SVGEGT. The CDR3 spans 17 residues. The trim removed 2 bases at V and 4 bases at J, leaving 5 bases unmatched. The CDR3 bases are TGTGCCAGCAGTTACATGACTAGCGGGGGGGCCCCAGATACGCAGTATTTT. Its translation is CASSYMTSGGAPDTQYF.

The chain employs TRBV4-1 and TRBJ2-7; D uncertain. Germline CDR1 MGHRA, CDR2 YSYEKL. With 3 bases removed from V and 1 base from J, the gap between germline ends came to 10 bases. The CDR3 is 14 residues long. The CDR3 region has the DNA TGCGCCAGCAGCCACGACATGGGTTCCTACGAGCAGTACTTC. The encoded protein is CASSHDMGSYEQYF.

There are many counts of this clonotype. The J gene is TRBJ2-7, the V gene TRBV29-1; the D is unclear. The germline gives CDR1 SQVTM, CDR2 ANQGSEA. Trimming stripped 0 bases from V and 2 bases from J, with 5 bases between. This CDR3 region has 12 residues. CDR3 DNA sequence: TGCAGCGTTGAAGACAGAGCCTACGAGCAGTACTTC. Translation: CSVEDRAYEQYF.

Regarding this clonotype: A much larger clone lies a single base off, so this may be a read error. V gene TRBV6-2 or TRBV6-3 combines with J gene TRBJ2-7; D may match TRBD1 or TRBD2 (6 bases each). Germline CDR1 is MNHEY and CDR2 is SVGEGT. This CDR3 contains 14 residues. The DNA for the CDR3 is TGTACCAGCAGTTACAGTCAGGGGAGGAACGAGCAGTACTTC. It yields the protein CTSSYSQGRNEQYF.

The table lists this clonotype with a few counts. This chain links TRBV7-7 with TRBJ2-3; D is uncertain. V lost 3 bases to trimming and J lost 5 bases, with 15 bases between them. Per the germline V gene, CDR1 is SSHAT and CDR2 is FNYEAQ (reference sequence). The CDR3 length is 15 residues. CDR3 bases: TGTGCCAGCAGCTTTTCCTTTGGTAGAGGAGATACGCAGTATTTT. Translating it yields CASSFSFGRGDTQYF.